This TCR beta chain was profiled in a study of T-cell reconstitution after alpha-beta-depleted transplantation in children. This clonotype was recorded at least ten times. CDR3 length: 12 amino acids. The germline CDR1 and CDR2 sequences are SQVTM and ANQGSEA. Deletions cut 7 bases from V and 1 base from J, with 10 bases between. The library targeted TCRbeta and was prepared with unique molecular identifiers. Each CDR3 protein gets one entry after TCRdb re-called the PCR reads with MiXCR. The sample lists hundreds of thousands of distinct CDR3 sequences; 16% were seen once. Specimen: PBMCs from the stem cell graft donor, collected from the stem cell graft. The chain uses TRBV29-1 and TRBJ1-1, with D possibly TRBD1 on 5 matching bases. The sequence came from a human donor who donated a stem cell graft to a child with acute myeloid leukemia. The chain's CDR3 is CSGGSGNTEAFF. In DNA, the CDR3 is TGCAGCGGGGGGTCCGGGAACACTGAAGCTTTCTTT.